These 8 T cell receptor beta chains came from one sample sequenced in a study of OX40 agonist ivuxolimab in advanced cancers. This table comes from immunoSEQ multiplex PCR, and its TCRdb copy is limited to in-frame clones, with some not included. The data show some 100,000 clones, 70% to 90% seen once. Specimen: CD4+ or CD8+ T cells sorted from blood, collected in a trial of the OX40 agonist ivuxolimab. These receptors were taken from an adult with an advanced solid tumor such as melanoma, head and neck, liver or kidney cancer.

The rearrangement links TRBV28 to TRBJ1-2; D is unresolved. V lost 6 bases, J lost 2 bases, and 10 bases lay in between. CDR1 and CDR2 (germline): MDHEN, SYDVKM. This CDR3 has 13 residues. CDR3 in DNA: TGTGCCAGCAGCATAGGTTCCAACTATGGCTACACCTTC. Translating it yields CASSIGSNYGYTF.

The CDR3 protein is CAIRGTGSLSQYF. The DNA for the CDR3 is TGTGCCATCAGGGGGACAGGGTCTTTGTCCCAGTACTTC. The rearrangement uses TRBV10-3 and TRBJ2-5, with 9 bases matching TRBD1. CDR1 and CDR2 (germline): ENHRY, SYGVKD. The J segment lost 9 bases and the V segment lost 6 bases, leaving 8 bases of the junction unmatched. The CDR3 length is 13 residues.

The chain uses TRBV5-1 and TRBJ2-1; 9 nucleotides line up with TRBD2. The CDR3 extends over 17 amino acids. Trimming cost V 4 bases and J 4 bases; bases outside gene matches: 12. Germline CDR1 is SGHRS and CDR2 is YFSETQ. In DNA, the CDR3 is TGCGCCAGCAGCCAGCTTTCGAATAGCGGGAGTTACAATGAGCAGTTCTTC. Translation: CASSQLSNSGSYNEQFF.

This rearrangement joins TRBV18 to TRBJ2-3; D remains ambiguous. The CDR3 extends over 14 amino acids. The V and J ends lost 1 base and 3 bases respectively, with 8 bases between them. Germline V gene lookup returns CDR1 KGHSH and CDR2 LQKENI. CDR3: CASSPLSETDTQYF. The DNA for the CDR3 is TGTGCCAGCTCACCACTGTCGGAAACAGATACGCAGTATTTT.

This clone was found once. The CDR3 DNA is TGTGCCAGCTCCGTTGGGCCTGAGGTAAATGGCTACACCTTC. This translates into CASSVGPEVNGYTF. The chain links TRBV28 to TRBJ1-2; D is uncertain. The length of the CDR3 is 14 residues. The germline V and J ends were trimmed by 8 bases and 6 bases, with 19 bases remaining between them. Germline V lookup: CDR1 MDHEN, CDR2 SYDVKM.

The chain recombines TRBV6-5 with TRBJ2-5; weak D call: TRBD1 (6 bases). The germline V gene has CDR1 MNHEY and CDR2 SVGAGI. Trimming took 6 bases from V and 7 from J, leaving 9 bases between them. The CDR3 contains 11 residues. In nucleotides, the CDR3 is TGTGCCAGCAGCCTAGGGGGGACCCAGTACTTC. This codes for CASSLGGTQYF.

The chain couples TRBV18 to TRBJ1-5, with D possibly TRBD1 on 5 matching bases. Germline V gene data show CDR1 as KGHSH and CDR2 as LQKENI. The V gene lost 1 base and the J gene lost 1 base, with 11 bases spanning the gap. This CDR3 has 16 amino acids. CDR3 sequence reads: CASSPQGIGSNQPQHF. CDR3 in DNA: TGTGCCAGCTCACCACAGGGGATCGGAAGCAATCAGCCCCAGCATTTT.

The rearrangement uses TRBV5-1 and TRBJ1-3; D is undetermined. Germline V gives CDR1 SGHRS, CDR2 YFSETQ. V was pared by 4 bases and J by 4 bases, with 12 bases between. The CDR3 consists of 14 residues. CDR3 amino acids: CASSEGRSGNTIYF. The CDR3 bases are TGCGCCAGCAGCGAGGGCCGGAGCGGAAACACCATATATTTT.